This T cell receptor beta chain was retrieved from a study of cytomegalovirus exposure and HLA in healthy donors. This clone was seen a single time. The CDR3 has 11 residues. With V trimmed by 4 bases and J by 8 bases, 2 bases remained unmatched. From germline, CDR1 is DFQATT and CDR2 SNEGSKA (reference sequence). PCR amplification relied on 60 Vbeta primers (plus 13 Jbeta primers). TCRdb's table, derived via immunoSEQ multiplex PCR, lists solely in-frame clones and lacks some. Here the sample spans 150,000 or so clones, roughly 73% being singletons. Sequencing was carried out using PBMCs. The rearrangement joins TRBV20-1 to TRBJ2-1, with TRBD1 identical over 7 bases. The clonotype originates from a man between 35 and 55 years old in good health and CMV-seronegative. CDR3 sequence reads: CSANRGDEQFF. DNA of the CDR3: TGCAGTGCTAACAGGGGCGATGAGCAGTTCTTC.